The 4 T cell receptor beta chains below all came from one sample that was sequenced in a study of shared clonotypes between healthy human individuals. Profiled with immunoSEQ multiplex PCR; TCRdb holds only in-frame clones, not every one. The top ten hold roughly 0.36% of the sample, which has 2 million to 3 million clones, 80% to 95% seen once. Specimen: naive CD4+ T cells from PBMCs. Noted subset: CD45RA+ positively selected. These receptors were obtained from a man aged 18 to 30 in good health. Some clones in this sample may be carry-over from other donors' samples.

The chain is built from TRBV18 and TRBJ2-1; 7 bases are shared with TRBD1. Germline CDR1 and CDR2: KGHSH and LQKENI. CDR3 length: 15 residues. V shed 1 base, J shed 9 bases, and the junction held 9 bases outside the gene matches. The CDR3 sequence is CASSPQGASYGEQFF. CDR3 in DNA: TGTGCCAGCTCACCACAGGGGGCTTCTTACGGTGAGCAGTTCTTC.

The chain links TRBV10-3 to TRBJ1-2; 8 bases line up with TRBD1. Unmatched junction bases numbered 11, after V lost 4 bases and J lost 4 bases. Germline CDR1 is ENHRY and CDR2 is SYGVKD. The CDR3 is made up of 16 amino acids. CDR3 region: CAISVGQALSGYGYTF. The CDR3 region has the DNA TGTGCCATCAGTGTGGGACAGGCGCTAAGTGGCTATGGCTACACCTTC.

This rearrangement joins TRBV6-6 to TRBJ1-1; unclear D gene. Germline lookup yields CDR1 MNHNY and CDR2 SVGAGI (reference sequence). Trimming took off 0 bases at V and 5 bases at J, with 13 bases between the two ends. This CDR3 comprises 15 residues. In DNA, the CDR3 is TGTGCCAGCAGTTACTCGAATGGGGTCCGGACTGAAGCTTTCTTT. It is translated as CASSYSNGVRTEAFF.

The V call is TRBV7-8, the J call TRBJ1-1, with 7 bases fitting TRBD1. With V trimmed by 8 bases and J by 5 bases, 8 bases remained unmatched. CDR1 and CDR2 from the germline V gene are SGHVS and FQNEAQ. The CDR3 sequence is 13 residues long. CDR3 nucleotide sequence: TGTGCCAGCGGCGACAGGGAAGAAACTGAAGCTTTCTTT. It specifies CASGDREETEAFF.